Sequencing of this TCR beta chain was carried out in a study of cytomegalovirus exposure and HLA in healthy donors. Notes on the study in general: CMV serostatus was the only immune exposure information that was available. Across HLA loci, a later analysis found differing TCR association rates, with DRB1 most and HLA-C fewest. Highly shared variants forming one cluster were likely a sequencing artifact. In an earlier analysis, productive rearrangement rates for most beta V segments clustered near 87% or 30%.

On this clone itself: The antigen is unknown. Germline is not matched at one junction end, which may reflect a read error.

Primers included in the PCR were 60 Vbeta and 13 Jbeta primers. The method was immunoSEQ multiplex PCR; TCRdb's version includes in-frame clones alone and lacks a portion of them. Of about 130,000 clones listed, roughly 84% are singletons. CDR3 length: 15 residues. Germline assignment: CDR1 SSHAT and CDR2 FNYEAQ (reference sequence). The TCR sequence derives from a girl aged 2 to 9 in good health and CMV-seronegative. The chain joins TRBV7-7 to TRBJ2-3; 9 bases map to TRBD1. The sample consisted of PBMCs. The CDR3 here is CASSPRTGGTDTQYF. The CDR3 DNA reads TGTGCTAGCAGCCCCCGGACAGGGGGCACAGATACGCAGTATTTT.